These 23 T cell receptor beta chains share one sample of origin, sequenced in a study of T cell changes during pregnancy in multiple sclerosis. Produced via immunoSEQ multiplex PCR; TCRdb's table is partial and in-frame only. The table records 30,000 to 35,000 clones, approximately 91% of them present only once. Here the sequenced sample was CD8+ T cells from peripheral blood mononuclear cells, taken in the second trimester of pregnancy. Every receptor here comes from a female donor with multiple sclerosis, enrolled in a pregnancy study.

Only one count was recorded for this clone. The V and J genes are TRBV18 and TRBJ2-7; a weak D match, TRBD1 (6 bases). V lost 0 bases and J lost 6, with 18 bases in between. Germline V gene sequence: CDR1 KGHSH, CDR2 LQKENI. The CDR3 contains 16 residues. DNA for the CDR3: TGTGCCAGCTCACCACCATCAGGGGAACGAATCGGCGAGCAGTACTTC. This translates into CASSPPSGERIGEQYF.

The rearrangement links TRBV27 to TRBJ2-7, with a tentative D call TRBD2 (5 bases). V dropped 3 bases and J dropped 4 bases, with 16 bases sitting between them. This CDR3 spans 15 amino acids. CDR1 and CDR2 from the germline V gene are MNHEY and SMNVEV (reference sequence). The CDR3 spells CASSLRVSFFYEQYF. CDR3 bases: TGTGCCAGCAGTTTGAGGGTCTCCTTTTTTTACGAGCAGTACTTC.

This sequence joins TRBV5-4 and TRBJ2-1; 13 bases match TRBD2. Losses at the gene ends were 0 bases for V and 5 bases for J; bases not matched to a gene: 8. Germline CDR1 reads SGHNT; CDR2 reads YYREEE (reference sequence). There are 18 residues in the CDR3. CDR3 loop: CASSLGLAGGPLNNEQFF. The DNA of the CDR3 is TGTGCCAGCAGCTTGGGACTAGCGGGAGGACCGCTAAACAATGAGCAGTTCTTC.

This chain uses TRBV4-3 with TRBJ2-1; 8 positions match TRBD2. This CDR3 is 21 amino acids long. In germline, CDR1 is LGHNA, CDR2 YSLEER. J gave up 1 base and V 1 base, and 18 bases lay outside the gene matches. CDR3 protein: CASSQGPGGRPSFRSYNEQFF. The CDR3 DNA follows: TGCGCCAGCAGCCAAGGCCCCGGCGGGAGGCCCAGTTTTAGATCCTACAATGAGCAGTTCTTC.

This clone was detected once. CDR3 nucleotide sequence: TGTGCCTGGAGTGCCAGGGTCAGCGCGAGCCGTTACGAGCAGTACTTC. Its translation: CAWSARVSASRYEQYF. The chain uses TRBV30 and TRBJ2-7; D is possibly TRBD1 (5 bases). The V gene's germline CDR1 is GTSNPN and CDR2 SVGIG (reference sequence). V was cut by 1 base and J by 4 bases, with 20 bases left in between. The CDR3 has 16 residues.

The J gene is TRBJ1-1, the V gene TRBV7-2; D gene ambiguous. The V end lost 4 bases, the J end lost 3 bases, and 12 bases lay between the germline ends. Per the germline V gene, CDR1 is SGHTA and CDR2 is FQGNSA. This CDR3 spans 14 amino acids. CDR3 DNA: TGTGCCAGCAGCTCCGCCGGGTTGCACACTGAAGCTTTCTTT. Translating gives CASSSAGLHTEAFF.

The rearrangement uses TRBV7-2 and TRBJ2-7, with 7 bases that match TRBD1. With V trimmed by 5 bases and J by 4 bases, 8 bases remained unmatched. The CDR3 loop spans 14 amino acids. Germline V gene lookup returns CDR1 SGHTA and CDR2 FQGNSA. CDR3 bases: TGTGCCAGCAGCCCTGGGACAGCTACTTACGAGCAGTACTTC. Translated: CASSPGTATYEQYF.

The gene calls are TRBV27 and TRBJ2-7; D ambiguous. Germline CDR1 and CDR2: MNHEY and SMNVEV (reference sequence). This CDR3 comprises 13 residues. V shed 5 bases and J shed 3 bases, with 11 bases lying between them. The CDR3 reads CASSPTPLYEQYF. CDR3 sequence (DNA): TGTGCCAGCAGTCCCACACCCCTCTACGAGCAGTACTTC.

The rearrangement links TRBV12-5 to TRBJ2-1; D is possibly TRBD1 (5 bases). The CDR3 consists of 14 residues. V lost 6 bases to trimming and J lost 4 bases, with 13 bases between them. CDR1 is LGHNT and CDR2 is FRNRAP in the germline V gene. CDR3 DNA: TGTGCTAGTGGCCTACAGGAGCTTTACAATGAGCAGTTCTTC. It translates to CASGLQELYNEQFF.

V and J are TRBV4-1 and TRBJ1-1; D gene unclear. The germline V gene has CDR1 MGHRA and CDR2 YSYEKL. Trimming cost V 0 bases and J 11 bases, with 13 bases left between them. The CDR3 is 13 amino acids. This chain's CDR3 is CASSQDRASVAFF. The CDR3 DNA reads TGCGCCAGCAGCCAAGATCGTGCCAGCGTGGCTTTCTTT.

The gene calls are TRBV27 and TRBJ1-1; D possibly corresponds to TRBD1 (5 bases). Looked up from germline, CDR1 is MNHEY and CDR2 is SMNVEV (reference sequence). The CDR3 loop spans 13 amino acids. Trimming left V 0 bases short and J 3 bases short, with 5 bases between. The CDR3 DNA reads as TGTGCCAGCAGTTTATCAGGGGACACTGAAGCTTTCTTT. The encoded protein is CASSLSGDTEAFF.

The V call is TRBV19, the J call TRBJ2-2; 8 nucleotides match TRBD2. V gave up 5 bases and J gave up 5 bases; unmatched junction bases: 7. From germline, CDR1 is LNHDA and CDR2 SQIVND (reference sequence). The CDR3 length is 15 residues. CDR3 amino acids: CASSHPSGLTGELFF. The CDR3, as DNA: TGTGCCAGTAGTCATCCTAGCGGGCTTACCGGGGAGCTGTTTTTT. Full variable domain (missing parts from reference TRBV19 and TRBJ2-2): DGGITQSPKYLFRKEGQNVTLSCEQNLNHDAMYWYRQDPGQGLRLIYYSQIVNDFQKGDIAEGYSVSREKKESFPLTVTSAQKNPTAFYLCASSHPSGLTGELFFGEGSRLTVL.

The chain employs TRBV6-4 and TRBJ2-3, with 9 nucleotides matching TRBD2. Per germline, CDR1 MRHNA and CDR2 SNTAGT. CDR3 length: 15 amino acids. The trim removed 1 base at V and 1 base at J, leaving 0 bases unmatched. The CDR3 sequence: CASSDLAGGTDTQYF. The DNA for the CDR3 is TGTGCCAGCAGTGACTTAGCGGGAGGCACAGATACGCAGTATTTT.

The CDR3 reads CASSYGQGIEAFF. The CDR3 nucleotides read TGTGCCAGCAGTTACGGACAGGGGATTGAAGCTTTCTTT. The J gene is TRBJ1-1, the V gene TRBV6-5; 9 positions match TRBD1. CDR1 and CDR2 from the germline V gene are MNHEY and SVGAGI. This CDR3 spans 13 amino acids. V trimming: 2 bases; J trimming: 7 bases; junction bases outside the gene matches: 2.

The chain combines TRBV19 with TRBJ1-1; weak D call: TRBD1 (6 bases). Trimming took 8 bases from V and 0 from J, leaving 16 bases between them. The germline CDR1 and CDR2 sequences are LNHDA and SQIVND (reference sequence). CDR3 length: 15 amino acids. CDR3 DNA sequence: TGTGCCAGTGCGACAGGCTCCTTAATGAACACTGAAGCTTTCTTT. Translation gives CASATGSLMNTEAFF.

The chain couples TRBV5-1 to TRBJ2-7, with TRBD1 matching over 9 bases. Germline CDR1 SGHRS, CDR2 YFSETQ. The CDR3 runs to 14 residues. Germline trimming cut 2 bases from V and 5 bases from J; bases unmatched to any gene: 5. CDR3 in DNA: TGCGCCAGCAGCTTTTCGACAGGGGGGAACGAGCAGTACTTC. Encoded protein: CASSFSTGGNEQYF.

The CDR3 region has the DNA TGTGCCAGCAGTAATGAACTAGCTGACACCTACGAGCAGTACTTC. Translated, it gives CASSNELADTYEQYF. The chain has TRBV27 and TRBJ2-7, with D possibly matching TRBD2 (6 bases). The CDR3 loop spans 15 amino acids. Germline lookup yields CDR1 MNHEY and CDR2 SMNVEV (reference sequence). The germline V and J ends were trimmed by 5 bases and 2 bases, with 16 bases remaining between them.

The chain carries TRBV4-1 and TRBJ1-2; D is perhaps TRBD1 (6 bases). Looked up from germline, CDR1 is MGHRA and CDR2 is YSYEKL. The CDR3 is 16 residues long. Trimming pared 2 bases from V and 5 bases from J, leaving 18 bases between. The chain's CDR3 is CASSQRDTEFPYGYTF. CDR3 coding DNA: TGCGCCAGCAGCCAACGGGACACGGAATTCCCGTATGGCTACACCTTC.

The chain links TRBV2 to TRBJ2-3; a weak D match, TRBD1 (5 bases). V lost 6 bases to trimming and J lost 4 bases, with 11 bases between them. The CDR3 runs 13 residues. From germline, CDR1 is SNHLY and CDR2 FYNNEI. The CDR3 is CASRVGAADTQYF. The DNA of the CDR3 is TGTGCCAGCAGGGTAGGGGCGGCAGATACGCAGTATTTT.

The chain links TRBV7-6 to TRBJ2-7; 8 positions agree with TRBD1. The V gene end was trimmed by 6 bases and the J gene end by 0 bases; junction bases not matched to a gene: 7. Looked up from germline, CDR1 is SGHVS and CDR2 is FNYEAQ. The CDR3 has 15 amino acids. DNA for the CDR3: TGTGCCAGCAGTCCCTACGGGACAGGCTCCTACGAGCAGTACTTC. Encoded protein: CASSPYGTGSYEQYF.

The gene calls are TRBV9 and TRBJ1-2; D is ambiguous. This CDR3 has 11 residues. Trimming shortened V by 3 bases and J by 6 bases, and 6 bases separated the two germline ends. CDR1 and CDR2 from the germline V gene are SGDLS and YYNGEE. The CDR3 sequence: CASSAFDGYTF. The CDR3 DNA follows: TGTGCCAGCAGCGCTTTCGATGGCTACACCTTC.

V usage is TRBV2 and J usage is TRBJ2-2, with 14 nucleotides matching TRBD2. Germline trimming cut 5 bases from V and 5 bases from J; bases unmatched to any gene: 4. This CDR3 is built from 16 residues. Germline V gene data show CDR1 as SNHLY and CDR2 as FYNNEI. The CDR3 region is CASSTWTSGRTGELFF. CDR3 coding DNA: TGTGCCAGCAGTACTTGGACTAGCGGGAGGACCGGGGAGCTGTTTTTT.

The CDR3 protein is CASSQQGLGELFF. The DNA of the CDR3 is TGCGCCAGCAGCCAACAGGGCCTCGGGGAGCTGTTTTTT. The V and J genes are TRBV4-3 and TRBJ2-2, with a weak D call TRBD1 (5 bases). With 2 bases removed from V and 7 bases from J, the gap between germline ends came to 8 bases. The CDR3 is made up of 13 amino acids. Germline-derived CDR1 and CDR2 are LGHNA and YSLEER.